This T cell receptor beta chain was recorded in a study of cytomegalovirus exposure and HLA in healthy donors. With 60 Vbeta and 13 Jbeta primers, the PCR was carried out. TCRdb's copy holds only in-frame clones and misses some; the assay was immunoSEQ multiplex PCR. This repertoire shows roughly 140,000 clones, around 77% found once; its top ten account for about 6.9%. CDR1 is SGHNT and CDR2 is YYREEE in the germline V gene (reference sequence). V was clipped by 0 bases and J by 5 bases, with 9 bases between them. CDR3 length equals 13 residues. The clonotype comes from a woman between 40 and 55 years old in good health and CMV-seropositive. V is TRBV5-4 and J is TRBJ2-7, with D perhaps TRBD1 (5 bases). Material for sequencing was PBMCs. CDR3 coding DNA: TGTGCCAGCAGCTTGGACAGGACCGACGAGCAGTACTTC. Protein sequence: CASSLDRTDEQYF.